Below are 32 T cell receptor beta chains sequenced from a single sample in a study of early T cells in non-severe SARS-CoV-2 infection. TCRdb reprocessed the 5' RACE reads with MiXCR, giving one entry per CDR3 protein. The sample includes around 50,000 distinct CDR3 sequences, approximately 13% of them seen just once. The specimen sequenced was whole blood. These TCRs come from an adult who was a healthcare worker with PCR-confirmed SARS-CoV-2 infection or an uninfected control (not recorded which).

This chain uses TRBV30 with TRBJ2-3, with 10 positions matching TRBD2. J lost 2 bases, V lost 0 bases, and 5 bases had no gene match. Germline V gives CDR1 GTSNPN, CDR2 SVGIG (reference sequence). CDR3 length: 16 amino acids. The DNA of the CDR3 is TGTGCCTGGAGTGTCCCTAGCGGGAGTCCCACAGATACGCAGTATTTT. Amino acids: CAWSVPSGSPTDTQYF.

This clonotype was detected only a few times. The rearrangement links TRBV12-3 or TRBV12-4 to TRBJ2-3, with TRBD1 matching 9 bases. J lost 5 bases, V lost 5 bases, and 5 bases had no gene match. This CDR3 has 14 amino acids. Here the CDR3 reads CASSTRTGVDTQYF. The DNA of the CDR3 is TGTGCCAGCAGTACCCGGACAGGGGTAGATACGCAGTATTTT.

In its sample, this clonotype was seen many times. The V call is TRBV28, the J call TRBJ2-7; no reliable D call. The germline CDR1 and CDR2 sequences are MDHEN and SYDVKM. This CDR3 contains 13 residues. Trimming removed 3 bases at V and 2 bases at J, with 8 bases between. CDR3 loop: CASSFSQTYEQYF. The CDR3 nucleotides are TGTGCCAGCAGTTTTTCCCAAACCTACGAGCAGTACTTC.

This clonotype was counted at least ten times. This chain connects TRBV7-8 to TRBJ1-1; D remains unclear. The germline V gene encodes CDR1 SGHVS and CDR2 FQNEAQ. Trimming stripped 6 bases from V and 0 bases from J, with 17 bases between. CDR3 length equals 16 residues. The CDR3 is CASSSYREVMNTEAFF. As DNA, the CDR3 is TGTGCCAGCAGTTCGTACCGGGAAGTCATGAACACTGAAGCTTTCTTT.

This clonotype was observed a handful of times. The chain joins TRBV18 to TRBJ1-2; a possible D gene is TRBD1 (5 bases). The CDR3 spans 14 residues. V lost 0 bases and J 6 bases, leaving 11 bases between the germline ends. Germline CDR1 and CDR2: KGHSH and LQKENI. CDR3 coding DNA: TGTGCCAGCTCACCACCGGTCAGGGCCGATGGCTACACCTTC. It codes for CASSPPVRADGYTF.

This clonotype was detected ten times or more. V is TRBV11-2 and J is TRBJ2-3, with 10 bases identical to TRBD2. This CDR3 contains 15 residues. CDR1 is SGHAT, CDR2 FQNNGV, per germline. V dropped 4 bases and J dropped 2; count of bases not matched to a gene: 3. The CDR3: CASSSGLAPTDTQYF. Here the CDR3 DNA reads TGTGCCAGCAGCTCGGGACTAGCGCCCACAGATACGCAGTATTTT. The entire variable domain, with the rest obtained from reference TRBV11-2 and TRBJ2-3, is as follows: EAGVAQSPRYKIIEKRQSVAFWCNPISGHATLYWYQQILGQGPKLLIQFQNNGVVDDSQLPKDRFSAERLKGVDSTLKIQPAKLEDSAVYLCASSSGLAPTDTQYFGPGTRLTVL.

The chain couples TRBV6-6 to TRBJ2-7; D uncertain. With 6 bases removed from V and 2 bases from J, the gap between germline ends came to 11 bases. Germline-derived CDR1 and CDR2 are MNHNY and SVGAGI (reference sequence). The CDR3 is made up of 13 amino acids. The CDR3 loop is CASSGVNAYEQYF. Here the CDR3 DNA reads TGTGCCAGCAGCGGAGTGAACGCCTACGAGCAGTACTTC.

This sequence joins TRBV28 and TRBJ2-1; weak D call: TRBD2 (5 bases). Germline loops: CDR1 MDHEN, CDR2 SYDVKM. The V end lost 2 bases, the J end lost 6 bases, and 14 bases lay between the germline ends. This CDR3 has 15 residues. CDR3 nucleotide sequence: TGTGCCAGCAGTTTAGCCGGAGGTCCTGTCAATGAGCAGTTCTTC. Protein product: CASSLAGGPVNEQFF.

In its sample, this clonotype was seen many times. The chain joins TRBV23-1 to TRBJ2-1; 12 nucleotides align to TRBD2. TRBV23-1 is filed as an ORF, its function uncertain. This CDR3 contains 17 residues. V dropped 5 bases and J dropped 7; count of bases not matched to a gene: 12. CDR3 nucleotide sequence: TGCGCCAGCAGTTTCAATCGTGGGACTAGCGGGTGGAATGAGCAGTTCTTC. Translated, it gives CASSFNRGTSGWNEQFF.

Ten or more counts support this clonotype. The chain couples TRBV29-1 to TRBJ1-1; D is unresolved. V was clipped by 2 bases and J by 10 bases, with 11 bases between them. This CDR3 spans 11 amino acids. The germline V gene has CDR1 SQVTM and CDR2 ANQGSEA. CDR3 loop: CSVESEEGAFF. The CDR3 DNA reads TGCAGCGTTGAATCCGAGGAAGGAGCTTTCTTT.

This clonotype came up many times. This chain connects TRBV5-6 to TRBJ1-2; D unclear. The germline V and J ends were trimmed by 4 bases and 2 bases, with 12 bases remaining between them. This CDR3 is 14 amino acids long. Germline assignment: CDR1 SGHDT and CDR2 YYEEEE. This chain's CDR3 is CASSRRLANYGYTF. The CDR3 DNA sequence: TGTGCCAGCAGCCGAAGGCTGGCGAACTATGGCTACACCTTC.

Written as DNA, the CDR3 is TGTGCCAGCAGCCAAGGCAGTAATAGCAATCAGCCCCAGCATTTT. Translating gives CASSQGSNSNQPQHF. This chain connects TRBV3-1 to TRBJ1-5; D is undetermined. CDR3 length equals 15 residues. From germline, CDR1 is LGHDT and CDR2 YNNKEL (reference sequence). The germline V and J ends were trimmed by 1 base and 0 bases, with 7 bases remaining between them.

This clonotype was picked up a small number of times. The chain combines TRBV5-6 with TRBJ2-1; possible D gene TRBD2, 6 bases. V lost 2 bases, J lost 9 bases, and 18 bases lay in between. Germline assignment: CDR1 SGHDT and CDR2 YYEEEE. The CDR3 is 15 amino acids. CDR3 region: CASSLVRGAIGEQFF. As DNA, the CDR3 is TGTGCCAGCAGCTTAGTGCGGGGCGCGATCGGTGAGCAGTTCTTC. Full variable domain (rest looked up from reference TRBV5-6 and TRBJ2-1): DAGVTQSPTHLIKTRGQQVTLRCSPKSGHDTVSWYQQALGQGPQFIFQYYEEEERQRGNFPDRFSGHQFPNYSSELNVNALLLGDSALYLCASSLVRGAIGEQFFGPGTRLTVL.

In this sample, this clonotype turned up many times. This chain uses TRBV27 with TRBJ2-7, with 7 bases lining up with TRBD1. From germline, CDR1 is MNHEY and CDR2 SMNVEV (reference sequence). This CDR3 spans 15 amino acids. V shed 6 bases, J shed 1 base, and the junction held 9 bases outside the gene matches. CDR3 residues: CASSPDRTFSYEQYF. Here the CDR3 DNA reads TGTGCCAGCAGCCCGGACAGGACCTTTTCCTACGAGCAGTACTTC.

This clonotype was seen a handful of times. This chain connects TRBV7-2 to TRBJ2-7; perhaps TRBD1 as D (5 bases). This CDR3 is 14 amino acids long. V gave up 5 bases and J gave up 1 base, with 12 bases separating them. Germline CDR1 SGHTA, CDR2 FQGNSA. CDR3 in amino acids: CASSRRTQSYEQYF. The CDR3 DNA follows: TGTGCCAGCAGCCGTAGGACACAGTCCTACGAGCAGTACTTC.

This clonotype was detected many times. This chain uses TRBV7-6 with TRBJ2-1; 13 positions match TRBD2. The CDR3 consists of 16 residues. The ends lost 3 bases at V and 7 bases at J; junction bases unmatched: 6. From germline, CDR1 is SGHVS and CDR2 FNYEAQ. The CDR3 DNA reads TGTGCCAGCAGCTTCGCCGGGACTAGCGGGACTAATGAGCAGTTCTTC. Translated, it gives CASSFAGTSGTNEQFF. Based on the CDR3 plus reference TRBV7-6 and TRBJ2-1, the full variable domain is GAGVSQSPRYKVTKRGQDVALRCDPISGHVSLYWYRQALGQGPEFLTYFNYEAQQDKSGLPNDRFSAERPEGSISTLTIQRTEQRDSAMYRCASSFAGTSGTNEQFFGPGTRLTVL.

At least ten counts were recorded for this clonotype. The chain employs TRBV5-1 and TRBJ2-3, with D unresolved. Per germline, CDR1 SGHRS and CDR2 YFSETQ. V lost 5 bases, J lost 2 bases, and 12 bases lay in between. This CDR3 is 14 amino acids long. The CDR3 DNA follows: TGCGCCAGCAGTACGGAGACCCCCACAGATACGCAGTATTTT. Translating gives CASSTETPTDTQYF. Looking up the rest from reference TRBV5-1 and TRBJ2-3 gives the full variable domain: KAGVTQTPRYLIKTRGQQVTLSCSPISGHRSVSWYQQTPGQGLQFLFEYFSETQRNKGNFPGRFSGRQFSNSRSEMNVSTLELGDSALYLCASSTETPTDTQYFGPGTRLTVL.

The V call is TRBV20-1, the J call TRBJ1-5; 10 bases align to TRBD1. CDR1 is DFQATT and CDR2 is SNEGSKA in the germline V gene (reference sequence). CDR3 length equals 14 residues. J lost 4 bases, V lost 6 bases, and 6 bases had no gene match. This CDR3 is CSAKRTGGNQPQHF. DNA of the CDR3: TGCAGTGCAAAGAGGACAGGGGGAAATCAGCCCCAGCATTTT.

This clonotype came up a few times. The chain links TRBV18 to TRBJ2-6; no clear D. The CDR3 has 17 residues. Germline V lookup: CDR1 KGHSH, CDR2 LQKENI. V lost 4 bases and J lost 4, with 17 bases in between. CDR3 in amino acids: CASSRRVTPDGANVLTF. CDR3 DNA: TGTGCCAGCTCACGACGGGTAACCCCTGACGGGGCCAACGTCCTGACTTTC.

The CDR3 protein is CASTWEETQYF. The CDR3 DNA reads TGTGCCAGCACCTGGGAAGAGACCCAGTACTTC. The chain has TRBV11-2 and TRBJ2-5; D is unresolved. Germline V gene lookup returns CDR1 SGHAT and CDR2 FQNNGV. The CDR3 consists of 11 residues. V dropped 7 bases and J dropped 3 bases, with 6 bases sitting between them. The full variable domain, rest sourced from reference TRBV11-2 and TRBJ2-5, is EAGVAQSPRYKIIEKRQSVAFWCNPISGHATLYWYQQILGQGPKLLIQFQNNGVVDDSQLPKDRFSAERLKGVDSTLKIQPAKLEDSAVYLCASTWEETQYFGPGTRLLVL.

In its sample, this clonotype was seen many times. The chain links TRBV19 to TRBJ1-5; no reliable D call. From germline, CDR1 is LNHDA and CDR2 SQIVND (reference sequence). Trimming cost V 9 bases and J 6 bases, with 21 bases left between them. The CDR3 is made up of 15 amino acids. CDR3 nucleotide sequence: TGTGCCAGCAGCTCCCTTGAGGTGGCTTTTCAGCCCCAGCATTTT. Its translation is CASSSLEVAFQPQHF.

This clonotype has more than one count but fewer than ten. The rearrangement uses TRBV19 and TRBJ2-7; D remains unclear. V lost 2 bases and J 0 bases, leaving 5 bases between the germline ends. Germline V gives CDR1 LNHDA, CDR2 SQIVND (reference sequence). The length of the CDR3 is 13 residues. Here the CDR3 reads CASSISVSYEQYF. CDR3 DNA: TGTGCCAGTAGTATATCGGTCTCCTACGAGCAGTACTTC.

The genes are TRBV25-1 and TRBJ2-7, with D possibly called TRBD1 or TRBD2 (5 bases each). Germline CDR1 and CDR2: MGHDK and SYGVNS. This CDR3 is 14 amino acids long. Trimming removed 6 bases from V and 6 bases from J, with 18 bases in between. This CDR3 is CASSLGRRWSEQYF. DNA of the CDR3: TGTGCCAGCAGCCTGGGACGGAGGTGGAGCGAGCAGTACTTC.

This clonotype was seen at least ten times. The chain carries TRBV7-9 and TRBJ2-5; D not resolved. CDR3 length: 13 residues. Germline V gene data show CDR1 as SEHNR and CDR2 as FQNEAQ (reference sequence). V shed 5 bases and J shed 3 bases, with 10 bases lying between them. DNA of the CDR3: TGTGCCAGCAGCCAGACTCCCGAAGAGACCCAGTACTTC. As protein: CASSQTPEETQYF.

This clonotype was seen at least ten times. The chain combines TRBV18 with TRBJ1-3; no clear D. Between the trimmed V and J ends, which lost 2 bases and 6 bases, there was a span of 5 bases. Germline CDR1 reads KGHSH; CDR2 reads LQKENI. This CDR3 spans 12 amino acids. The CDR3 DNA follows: TGTGCCAGCTCACCAGGGGAAAACACCATATATTTT. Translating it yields CASSPGENTIYF.

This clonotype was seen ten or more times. The CDR3 is CASSLELTGELFF. The CDR3 nucleotides are TGTGCCAGCAGCTTAGAACTCACCGGGGAGCTGTTTTTT. The chain links TRBV7-6 to TRBJ2-2; D unclear. Germline V gives CDR1 SGHVS, CDR2 FNYEAQ. The CDR3 runs to 13 residues. The V gene lost 1 base and the J gene lost 4 bases, with 4 bases spanning the gap.

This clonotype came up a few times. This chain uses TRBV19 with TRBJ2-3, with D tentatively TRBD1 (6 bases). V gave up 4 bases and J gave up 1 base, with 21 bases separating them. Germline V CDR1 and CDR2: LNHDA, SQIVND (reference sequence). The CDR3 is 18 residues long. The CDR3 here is CASSKVAASSGGTDTQYF. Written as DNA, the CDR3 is TGTGCCAGTAGTAAGGTGGCCGCCTCCTCAGGGGGCACAGATACGCAGTATTTT.

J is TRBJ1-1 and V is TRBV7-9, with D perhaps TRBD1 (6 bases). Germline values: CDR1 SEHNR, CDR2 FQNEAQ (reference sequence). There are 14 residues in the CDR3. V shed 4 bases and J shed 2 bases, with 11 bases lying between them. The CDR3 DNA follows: TGTGCCAGCAGCTGGCTGACAGGAAACACTGAAGCTTTCTTT. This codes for CASSWLTGNTEAFF.

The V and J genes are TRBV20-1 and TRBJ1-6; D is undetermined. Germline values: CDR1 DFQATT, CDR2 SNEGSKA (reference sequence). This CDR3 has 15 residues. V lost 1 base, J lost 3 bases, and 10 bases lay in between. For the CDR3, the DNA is TGCAGTGCTAGAGCGGGAGGGATCTATAATTCACCCCTCCACTTT. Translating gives CSARAGGIYNSPLHF.

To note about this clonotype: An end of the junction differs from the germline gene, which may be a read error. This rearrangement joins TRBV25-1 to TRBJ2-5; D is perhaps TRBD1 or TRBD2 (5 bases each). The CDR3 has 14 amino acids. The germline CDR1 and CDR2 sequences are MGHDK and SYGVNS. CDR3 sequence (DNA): TGTGCCAGCGGTGAAGTGGGGGTTATAGAGACCCAGTACTTC. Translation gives CASGEVGVIETQYF. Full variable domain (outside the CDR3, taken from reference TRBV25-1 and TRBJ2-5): EADIYQTPRYLVIGTGKKITLECSQTMGHDKMYWYQQDPGMELHLIHYSYGVNSTEKGDLSSESTVSRIRTEHFPLTLESARPSHTSQYLCASGEVGVIETQYFGPGTRLLVL.

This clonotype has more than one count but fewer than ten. The CDR3: CAWASRLGWTQYF. DNA of the CDR3: TGTGCCTGGGCCAGTCGACTAGGCTGGACCCAGTACTTC. This rearrangement joins TRBV30 to TRBJ2-5; D perhaps matches TRBD2 (6 bases). The V end was cut by 5 bases, the J end by 7 bases, with 17 bases between. The germline V gene has CDR1 GTSNPN and CDR2 SVGIG (reference sequence). The CDR3 loop spans 13 amino acids.

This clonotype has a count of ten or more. This CDR3 reads CASSLGTPHGELFF. The CDR3 DNA follows: TGTGCCAGCAGCTTGGGGACTCCCCACGGGGAGCTGTTTTTT. The chain couples TRBV7-6 to TRBJ2-2, with TRBD2 as a possible D gene (6 bases). This CDR3 comprises 14 residues. The germline V and J ends were trimmed by 3 bases and 7 bases, with 12 bases remaining between them. CDR1 and CDR2 from the germline V gene are SGHVS and FNYEAQ.